What follows is one T cell receptor beta chain and its context. Its antigen is currently unknown. These data come from a study of shared clonotypes between healthy human individuals. About the research overall: CD4 naive and memory got three plates each, CD8 naive two, CD8 memory one. General observations from the study: It was observed that about 5% of naive CD4 clonotypes were shared across four donors. A small donor pool kept down the genetic and exposure-history diversity that was represented.

Method: immunoSEQ multiplex PCR; TCRdb's copy keeps in-frame clones and lacks some. The sample consists of roughly 2,300,000 clones, about nine tenths of them appearing once. Germline CDR1 and CDR2: SGHVS and FNYEAQ. The CDR3 has 16 amino acids. J was trimmed by 2 bases and V by 3 bases; bases with no gene match: 8. The chain uses TRBV7-6 and TRBJ2-3; 7 nucleotides agree with TRBD2. Sequenced: naive CD4+ T cells from PBMCs. Stated subset: CD45RA+ positively selected. This clonotype originated in a man between 18 and 29 years old in good health. Some clones in this sample may be carry-over from other donors' samples. The CDR3 nucleotides are TGTGCCAGCAGCTTTTCGGGGCTAGCGGACACAGATACGCAGTATTTT. Translation gives CASSFSGLADTDTQYF.